This T cell receptor (beta chain) was documented in a study of siplizumab effects on memory and regulatory T cells. Assay: immunoSEQ multiplex PCR; the TCRdb copy retains only in-frame clones and omits some. The sample carries tens of thousands of clones, around 97% recorded once. A word on this clone: What it recognizes is unknown.

CDR1 is SEHNR and CDR2 is FQNEAQ in the germline V gene (reference sequence). The length of the CDR3 is 13 residues. The V end was cut by 10 bases, the J end by 5 bases, with 17 bases between. Findings and caveats of the study: Proliferating Tregs taken from siplizumab cultures were not shown to have a confirmed suppressive function. Naive T cells looked more diverse than memory cells and looked like major alloresponse contributors. The majority of clones, roughly 75-97% of proliferating CD4+ or CD8+ clones, lacked an assignable naive or memory phenotype. Among sequences traceable to unstimulated CD4+ memory cells, alloreactive ones were significantly reduced by siplizumab.

Sequences were obtained from naive CD4+ T cells sorted from blood. This receptor was obtained from a human donor in good health. The V gene is TRBV7-9, the J gene TRBJ2-5; D is perhaps TRBD1 (5 bases). CDR3 DNA sequence: TGTGCCACTAGTGGGGCTCATGGGGAGACCCAGTACTTC. As protein: CATSGAHGETQYF.